Listed below are T cell receptor beta chains from one sample, sequenced in a study of CXCR3-negative and CXCR3-positive naive CD8 T cells. For each CDR3 protein, TCRdb gives one entry from its re-call of the 5' RACE reads, without DNA. This table holds some 150,000 distinct CDR3 sequences. The specimen was naive CXCR3+ CD8+ T cells from blood. The receptors originated from a human donor in good health. Some clones in this sample may be carry-over from other donors' samples. The CDR3 runs from the conserved cysteine through the conserved F or W. Each record gives: CDR3 length, J gene, V gene, CDR3 protein.

17 TRBJ2-7 TRBV6-6 CASSYSPQGAIGYEQYF
16 TRBJ2-5 TRBV20-1 CSARGGGKAYAQTQYF
15 TRBJ2-3 TRBV5-1 CASSISGTDTDTQYF
15 TRBJ1-1 TRBV7-9 CARSPRTGLNTEAFF
17 TRBJ2-7 TRBV14 CASSHIDLTSEGYEQYF
15 TRBJ2-3 TRBV29-1 CSVGTSGALTDTQYF
12 TRBJ2-1 TRBV12-3/TRBV12-4 CASNPDGNEQFF
13 TRBJ2-1 TRBV6-2/TRBV6-3 CASSWGTTNEQFF
16 TRBJ2-7 TRBV5-1 CASSWGTSGISYEQYF
14 TRBJ2-2 TRBV24-1 CATSEPRGTGELFF
14 TRBJ2-7 TRBV20-1 CSARGGGDPYEQYF
13 TRBJ2-7 TRBV29-1 CSVPGEVLGEQYF
14 TRBJ2-2 TRBV7-7 CASSSDSNGGELFF
14 TRBJ2-7 TRBV7-3 CASSWDRESYEQYF
15 TRBJ2-1 TRBV28 CASSSLAGGLNEQFF
12 TRBJ2-1 TRBV29-1 CSVVRPNNEQFF
13 TRBJ1-2 TRBV6-5 CASRLQGLGGYTF
16 TRBJ2-1 TRBV28 CASSLPLAGGYNEQFF
13 TRBJ1-1 TRBV12-3/TRBV12-4 CASSSLQNTEAFF
13 TRBJ2-5 TRBV7-3 CASSLAGGETQYF
14 TRBJ2-7 TRBV12-3/TRBV12-4 CASSFFGESYEQYF
20 TRBJ2-1 TRBV29-1 CSVVGFGGFAGGPAYNEQFF
16 TRBJ2-1 TRBV7-8 CASSTTRFPGYNEQFF
18 TRBJ2-3 TRBV3-1 CASSQEGGLADGTDTQYF
14 TRBJ2-1 TRBV6-2/TRBV6-3 CASSYGTSGYEQFF
14 TRBJ2-3 TRBV29-1 CSVDANDPTDTQYF
15 TRBJ2-1 TRBV20-1 CSAGPGTSAYNEQFF
18 TRBJ2-3 TRBV20-1 CSGALSELGLAGGDTQYF
13 TRBJ2-7 TRBV14 CASSHEQGHEQYF
15 TRBJ1-2 TRBV28 CASSRDRGRSYGYTF
12 TRBJ1-3 TRBV29-1 CSVLGDSNTIYF
13 TRBJ1-2 TRBV29-1 CSVPMSTNYGYTF
15 TRBJ1-5 TRBV19 CASRSAGYSNQPQHF
13 TRBJ2-7 TRBV7-2 CASSADRGGEQYF
13 TRBJ1-2 TRBV21-1 CASTLPFLYGYTF
11 TRBJ1-2 TRBV29-1 CSARQGDGYTF
17 TRBJ2-2 TRBV4-3 CASSQDLTGGNAGELFF
12 TRBJ2-1 TRBV12-3/TRBV12-4 CASSINTVKQFF
14 TRBJ2-7 TRBV5-1 CASSLVVGSYEQYF
15 TRBJ2-1 TRBV6-2/TRBV6-3 CASSSGLAGFDEQFF
11 TRBJ2-5 TRBV23-1 CASSQSKTQYF